Listed here are 24 T cell receptor beta chains from one sample, sequenced in a study of beta chain features in type 1 diabetes. Study outcomes and limitations: People with Type 1 diabetes carried modestly yet significantly shorter TCRB CDR3s in all four CD4+ subsets.

The authors reverse transcribed all of the isolated RNA, so sequencing captured expressed TCRB transcripts. Profiled with immunoSEQ multiplex PCR; TCRdb holds only in-frame clones, not every one. The sample shows around 260,000 clones, approximately 25% of them seen only once. These receptors' targets are unknown. The sample comprised naive CD4+ T cells from blood. These receptor sequences come from a woman aged 30 to 39 with type 1 diabetes.

This clone was recorded a few times. V usage is TRBV5-1 and J usage is TRBJ2-7, with D perhaps matching TRBD1 (5 bases). V gave up 4 bases and J gave up 3 bases, with 8 bases separating them. Germline CDR1 is SGHRS and CDR2 is YFSETQ. The length of the CDR3 is 12 residues. The DNA of the CDR3 is TGCGCCAGCAGCCAAGACAGCTACGAGCAGTACTTC. As protein: CASSQDSYEQYF.

This sequence joins TRBV4-1 and TRBJ2-3, with 7 bases that match TRBD2. The germline gives CDR1 MGHRA, CDR2 YSYEKL. This CDR3 has 17 residues. V was pared by 3 bases and J by 5 bases, with 14 bases of the junction left unmatched. For the CDR3, the DNA is TGCGCCAGCAGCCACCCCCCAATTGGCGGGAGAAGAGATACGCAGTATTTT. Translated, it gives CASSHPPIGGRRDTQYF.

The chain uses TRBV4-1 and TRBJ1-2; TRBD1 is a possible D gene (5 bases). Between the trimmed V and J ends, which lost 0 bases and 8 bases, there was a span of 13 bases. CDR1 and CDR2 from the germline V gene are MGHRA and YSYEKL. This CDR3 is built from 14 residues. CDR3 coding DNA: TGCGCCAGCAGCCAAGATGTCAGGGTTCGGGGCTACACCTTC. This translates into CASSQDVRVRGYTF.

This rearrangement joins TRBV29-1 to TRBJ2-7; 10 bases are a match to TRBD2. With 6 bases clipped from V and 3 bases from J, the junction kept 8 bases outside the gene matches. Germline CDR1 reads SQVTM; CDR2 reads ANQGSEA. This CDR3 has 14 amino acids. Here the CDR3 reads CSVEGLAGVYEQYF. DNA for the CDR3: TGCAGCGTCGAGGGCCTAGCGGGGGTCTACGAGCAGTACTTC.

The rearrangement joins TRBV5-6 to TRBJ2-3; a possible D gene is TRBD1 (5 bases). V lost 7 bases and J 2 bases, leaving 14 bases between the germline ends. The germline CDR1 and CDR2 sequences are SGHDT and YYEEEE. The CDR3 loop spans 14 amino acids. The chain's CDR3 is CASEGVGLTDTQYF. The CDR3 DNA follows: TGTGCCAGCGAAGGGGTGGGGCTCACAGATACGCAGTATTTT.

This clone was counted between two and nine times. V and J are TRBV7-9 and TRBJ2-1; no reliable D call. Trimming shortened V by 3 bases and J by 5 bases, and 5 bases separated the two germline ends. The CDR3 covers 12 residues. Per the germline V gene, CDR1 is SEHNR and CDR2 is FQNEAQ (reference sequence). The CDR3: CASSFLDNEQFF. The CDR3 nucleotides read TGTGCCAGCAGCTTTCTAGACAATGAGCAGTTCTTC.

This clone turned up a few times. This chain joins TRBV2 and TRBJ1-2; D gene unclear. The CDR3 contains 14 residues. CDR1 SNHLY and CDR2 FYNNEI come from the germline V gene. V dropped 3 bases and J dropped 4 bases, with 12 bases sitting between them. The CDR3 DNA follows: TGTGCCAGCAGTGATGTCAGAGGTGTCTATGGCTACACCTTC. Its translation: CASSDVRGVYGYTF.

This clone was picked up a small number of times. The J gene is TRBJ1-1, the V gene TRBV30, with 10 bases that match TRBD1. This CDR3 is 14 amino acids long. V lost 5 bases, J lost 4 bases, and 7 bases stayed unmatched. From germline, CDR1 is GTSNPN and CDR2 SVGIG (reference sequence). In DNA form, the CDR3 reads TGTGCCTGGGTTAGGACAGGGGGGAGCACTGAAGCTTTCTTT. This sequence encodes CAWVRTGGSTEAFF.

This clone was observed a handful of times. This chain uses TRBV11-1 with TRBJ2-7, with TRBD2 matching over 9 bases. This CDR3 spans 14 amino acids. The germline CDR1 and CDR2 sequences are SGHAT and FQDESV (reference sequence). The V gene end was trimmed by 5 bases and the J gene end by 5 bases; junction bases not matched to a gene: 7. The CDR3 DNA reads TGTGCCAGCAGCCTTAGCGGGAGACGGGACGAGCAGTACTTC. Translated, it gives CASSLSGRRDEQYF. The entire variable domain, with the rest obtained from reference TRBV11-1 and TRBJ2-7, is as follows: EAEVAQSPRYKITEKSQAVAFWCDPISGHATLYWYRQILGQGPELLVQFQDESVVDDSQLPKDRFSAERLKGVDSTLKIQPAELGDSAMYLCASSLSGRRDEQYFGPGTRLTVT.

The V call is TRBV29-1, the J call TRBJ1-1, with unresolved D. Germline V lookup: CDR1 SQVTM, CDR2 ANQGSEA. CDR3 length: 13 amino acids. V lost 4 bases, J lost 1 base, and 10 bases lay in between. The CDR3 nucleotides are TGCAGCGTTGTAGCCGGCCCGAACACTGAAGCTTTCTTT. This encodes CSVVAGPNTEAFF.

This clone was observed a handful of times. The chain couples TRBV7-9 to TRBJ2-3; TRBD2 aligns across 7 bases. CDR1 and CDR2 (germline): SEHNR, FQNEAQ (reference sequence). The V and J ends lost 7 bases and 0 bases, in that order; junction bases with no gene match: 4. The CDR3 has 14 amino acids. CDR3 coding DNA: TGTGCCAGCACCTTTAGCGGGAGCACAGATACGCAGTATTTT. Residues: CASTFSGSTDTQYF. The full variable domain, with the rest looked up from reference TRBV7-9 and TRBJ2-3, is DTGVSQNPRHKITKRGQNVTFRCDPISEHNRLYWYRQTLGQGPEFLTYFQNEAQLEKSRLLSDRFSAERPKGSFSTLEIQRTEQGDSAMYLCASTFSGSTDTQYFGPGTRLTVL.

This clone has just a few counts. This sequence joins TRBV23-1 and TRBJ2-5; possible D gene TRBD2, 5 bases. TRBV23-1 is sorted into the ORF group, with uncertain function. The CDR3 has 15 amino acids. V lost 0 bases and J lost 7, with 15 bases in between. CDR3 coding DNA: TGCGCCAGCAGTCAATCGCGGGCGGCCCTAGGGACCCAGTACTTC. Translating it yields CASSQSRAALGTQYF.

V is TRBV4-2 and J is TRBJ2-3; 10 bases map to TRBD2. Germline V gene data show CDR1 as LGHNA and CDR2 as YNFKEQ. The J segment lost 0 bases and the V segment lost 1 base, leaving 10 bases of the junction unmatched. The CDR3 has 19 amino acids. The CDR3 DNA follows: TGTGCCAGCAGCCAAGGGAGGACTAGCGGCGCTTCTAGCACAGATACGCAGTATTTT. Residues: CASSQGRTSGASSTDTQYF.

J is TRBJ1-2 and V is TRBV7-9; TRBD1 matches at 7 bases. Germline V gene sequence: CDR1 SEHNR, CDR2 FQNEAQ (reference sequence). Trimming removed 5 bases from V and 0 bases from J; junction bases left unmatched: 6. The CDR3 has 15 residues. The CDR3 here is CASSTLQGTNYGYTF. CDR3 in DNA: TGTGCCAGCAGCACACTACAGGGGACTAACTATGGCTACACCTTC.

The table lists this clone with a few counts. This sequence joins TRBV7-3 and TRBJ2-5; perhaps TRBD2 as D (6 bases). Germline values: CDR1 SGHTA, CDR2 FQGTGA. The CDR3 totals 13 residues. V shed 5 bases and J shed 2 bases, with 9 bases lying between them. The CDR3 nucleotides read TGTGCCAGCAGCGGGGGACTTCAAGAGACCCAGTACTTC. This sequence encodes CASSGGLQETQYF.

This chain joins TRBV28 and TRBJ1-2, with D possibly TRBD1 on 5 matching bases. CDR1 MDHEN and CDR2 SYDVKM come from the germline V gene. With 2 bases removed from V and 6 bases from J, the gap between germline ends came to 13 bases. The CDR3 runs to 14 residues. The chain's CDR3 is CASSLQTGGNGYTF. CDR3 nucleotides: TGTGCCAGCAGTTTACAGACGGGGGGGAATGGCTACACCTTC.

The chain employs TRBV7-9 and TRBJ2-5; D is perhaps TRBD2 (6 bases). Trimming shortened V by 9 bases and J by 7 bases, and 21 bases separated the two germline ends. This CDR3 is 14 amino acids long. Germline CDR1 reads SEHNR; CDR2 reads FQNEAQ (reference sequence). The CDR3 sequence: CASQSGVLSGTQYF. For the CDR3, the DNA is TGTGCCAGTCAGTCGGGGGTCCTTTCAGGGACCCAGTACTTC.

This clone was seen a handful of times. The chain is built from TRBV2 and TRBJ1-5, with no clear D. This CDR3 contains 14 residues. V was shortened by 6 bases and J by 0 bases, with 9 bases between the two germline ends. The germline gives CDR1 SNHLY, CDR2 FYNNEI. CDR3 amino acids: CASRRDTSNQPQHF. CDR3 coding DNA: TGTGCCAGCAGACGGGATACTAGCAATCAGCCCCAGCATTTT. The complete variable domain, with remaining parts taken from reference TRBV2 and TRBJ1-5, reads EPEVTQTPSHQVTQMGQEVILRCVPISNHLYFYWYRQILGQKVEFLVSFYNNEISEKSEIFDDQFSVERPDGSNFTLKIRSTKLEDSAMYFCASRRDTSNQPQHFGDGTRLSIL.

The chain employs TRBV29-1 and TRBJ2-3, with TRBD1 as a possible D gene (5 bases). The CDR3 has 13 amino acids. The germline V gene encodes CDR1 SQVTM and CDR2 ANQGSEA. V was cut by 7 bases and J by 3 bases, with 14 bases left in between. The CDR3, as DNA: TGCAGCGCTAGGCCAGGGTGGACAGATACGCAGTATTTT. This gives the protein CSARPGWTDTQYF.

This chain links TRBV7-9 with TRBJ2-1; a possible D gene is TRBD2 (6 bases). There are 15 residues in the CDR3. CDR1 and CDR2 from the germline V gene are SEHNR and FQNEAQ (reference sequence). Trimming cost V 0 bases and J 7 bases, with 13 bases left between them. The DNA for the CDR3 is TGTGCCAGCAGCTTAGCGACGGGAGAGAAGAATGAGCAGTTCTTC. Its protein is CASSLATGEKNEQFF.

The CDR3 bases are TGTGCCAGCAGCTCAGTGGGCGGGGGCAGGGATGGCTACACCTTC. Translating it yields CASSSVGGGRDGYTF. The rearrangement links TRBV13 to TRBJ1-2; possible D gene TRBD1, 6 bases. The germline V and J ends were trimmed by 4 bases and 6 bases, with 18 bases remaining between them. From germline, CDR1 is PRHDT and CDR2 FYEKMQ (reference sequence). CDR3 length: 15 amino acids. The full variable domain, rest sourced from reference TRBV13 and TRBJ1-2, is AAGVIQSPRHLIKEKRETATLKCYPIPRHDTVYWYQQGPGQDPQFLISFYEKMQSDKGSIPDRFSAQQFSDYHSELNMSSLELGDSALYFCASSSVGGGRDGYTFGSGTRLTVV.

The sample holds a few counts of this clone. This chain connects TRBV19 to TRBJ2-1, with 8 bases aligning to TRBD2. Germline V gene lookup returns CDR1 LNHDA and CDR2 SQIVND (reference sequence). The CDR3 is 17 amino acids. Trimming at V came to 4 bases and at J to 2 bases, leaving 10 bases not matched to a gene. The CDR3 spells CASSSLSGSGAYNEQFF. CDR3 in DNA: TGTGCCAGTAGTAGCCTGAGCGGGAGCGGCGCCTACAATGAGCAGTTCTTC.

The chain has TRBV6-6 and TRBJ2-1; 8 nucleotides match TRBD1. Per the germline V gene, CDR1 is MNHNY and CDR2 is SVGAGI (reference sequence). Germline trimming cut 5 bases from V and 2 bases from J; bases unmatched to any gene: 5. This CDR3 has 15 amino acids. Here the CDR3 reads CASSNRTGTYNEQFF. The CDR3, as DNA: TGTGCCAGCAGTAACCGGACAGGGACCTACAATGAGCAGTTCTTC.

The V gene is TRBV28, the J gene TRBJ1-5; maybe TRBD1 (5 bases). Trimming stripped 2 bases from V and 0 bases from J, with 11 bases between. Germline CDR1 is MDHEN and CDR2 is SYDVKM. This CDR3 contains 16 residues. The CDR3 is CASSLRQPYSNQPQHF. The CDR3 bases are TGTGCCAGCAGTTTACGACAGCCGTATAGCAATCAGCCCCAGCATTTT.